The sequence of this T cell receptor (beta chain) was determined in a study of cytomegalovirus exposure and HLA in healthy donors. Overall study results and limits: Prior analysis indicated that the majority of TCR beta V segments exhibited productivity approximately 87% or approximately 30% of the time. Investigators reported 150 to 200 TCR beta chains as tied to cytomegalovirus.

PCR primers comprised 60 Vbeta and 13 Jbeta primers. Some clones are missing from TCRdb's copy, which holds only in-frame ones; the method was immunoSEQ multiplex PCR. Found here are approximately 160,000 clones, approximately 80% of them singletons; the top ten hold approximately 4.1%. On this clone: The antigen is unknown.

V dropped 3 bases and J dropped 6 bases, with 12 bases sitting between them. This CDR3 has 14 amino acids. Germline CDR1 and CDR2: SEHNR and FQNEAQ (reference sequence). The chain carries TRBV7-9 and TRBJ2-1, with D possibly being TRBD1 (6 bases). The receptor comes from a woman aged 45-65 years in good health and CMV-seropositive. The material sequenced was PBMCs. The CDR3 reads CASSLETGLNEQFF. The CDR3 DNA follows: TGTGCCAGCAGCTTGGAGACAGGCCTCAATGAGCAGTTCTTC. Full variable domain (missing parts from reference TRBV7-9 and TRBJ2-1): DTGVSQNPRHKITKRGQNVTFRCDPISEHNRLYWYRQTLGQGPEFLTYFQNEAQLEKSRLLSDRFSAERPKGSFSTLEIQRTEQGDSAMYLCASSLETGLNEQFFGPGTRLTVL.